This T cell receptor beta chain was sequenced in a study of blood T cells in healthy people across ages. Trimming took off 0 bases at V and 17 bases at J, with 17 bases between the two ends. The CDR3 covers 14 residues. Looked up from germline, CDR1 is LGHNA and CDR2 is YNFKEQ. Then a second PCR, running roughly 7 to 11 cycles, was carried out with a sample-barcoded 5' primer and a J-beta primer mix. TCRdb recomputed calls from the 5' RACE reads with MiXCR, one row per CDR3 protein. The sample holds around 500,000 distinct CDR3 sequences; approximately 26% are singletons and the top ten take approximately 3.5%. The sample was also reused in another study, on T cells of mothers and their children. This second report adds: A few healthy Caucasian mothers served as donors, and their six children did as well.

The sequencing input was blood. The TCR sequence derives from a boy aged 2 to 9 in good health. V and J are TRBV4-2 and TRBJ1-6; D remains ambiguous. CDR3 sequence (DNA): TGTGCCAGCAGCCAAGAATGGGGAAACCTCGGTATCCACTTT. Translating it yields CASSQEWGNLGIHF.